The 27 T cell receptor beta chains in this list originate from one sample, sequenced in a study of T cells in Graves' hyperthyroidism and ophthalmopathy. The investigators amplified TCR beta CDR3 regions from RNA transcripts. First-round RT-PCR with HTBI primers amplified the TCR CDR3 region. TCRdb passed the multiplex PCR reads through MiXCR, listing each CDR3 protein once. Here the sample spans a few hundred thousand distinct CDR3 sequences, more than 15% being singletons. Sequences were obtained from blood. Receptors originate from a woman in her 30s with Graves' hyperthyroidism.

This clonotype has only a few counts. The V call is TRBV30, the J call TRBJ2-2; D assignment may be TRBD1 or TRBD2 (5 bases each). Trimming pared 0 bases from V and 7 bases from J, leaving 15 bases between. Germline CDR1 reads GTSNPN; CDR2 reads SVGIG (reference sequence). There are 15 residues in the CDR3. For the CDR3, the DNA is TGTGCCTGGAGTGTACTTGGGGGTTTGGACGGGGAGCTGTTTTTT. Protein sequence: CAWSVLGGLDGELFF.

This clonotype was recorded many times. The chain joins TRBV11-1 to TRBJ1-5; no clear D gene. The CDR3 has 12 residues. Trimming left V 0 bases short and J 7 bases short, with 4 bases between. The germline CDR1 and CDR2 sequences are SGHAT and FQDESV (reference sequence). The DNA of the CDR3 is TGTGCCAGCAGCTTAGCGCTCCAGCCCCAGCATTTT. The encoded protein is CASSLALQPQHF.

The sample holds many counts of this clonotype. The J gene is TRBJ1-5, the V gene TRBV7-8; TRBD1 aligns across 7 bases. V lost 5 bases, J lost 7 bases, and 11 bases stayed unmatched. This CDR3 is 15 amino acids long. Per the germline V gene, CDR1 is SGHVS and CDR2 is FQNEAQ. CDR3 nucleotide sequence: TGTGCCAGCAGCACAAATTGGGAGGGGGCGCAGCCCCAGCATTTT. Protein sequence: CASSTNWEGAQPQHF.

The chain recombines TRBV12-3 or TRBV12-4 with TRBJ2-1; maybe TRBD2 (6 bases). CDR3 size: 13 residues. The V and J ends lost 9 bases and 6 bases respectively, with 15 bases between them. In DNA form, the CDR3 reads TGTGCCAGTTCAGAGACTAGAGCCAATGAGCAGTTCTTC. Amino acids: CASSETRANEQFF.

This clonotype turned up a few times. The chain has TRBV20-1 and TRBJ2-3; D gene unclear. V was shortened by 1 base and J by 10 bases, with 12 bases between the two germline ends. Germline V gene data show CDR1 as DFQATT and CDR2 as SNEGSKA (reference sequence). This CDR3 has 12 amino acids. CDR3 amino acids: CSARVGLPSQYF. CDR3 nucleotide sequence: TGCAGTGCTAGAGTAGGTCTACCGTCGCAGTATTTT.

This clonotype is a singleton in its sample. The V and J genes are TRBV20-1 and TRBJ2-1; D is unclear. Germline CDR1 and CDR2: DFQATT and SNEGSKA (reference sequence). Trimming removed 3 bases from V and 0 bases from J, with 12 bases in between. The CDR3 extends over 15 amino acids. CDR3 bases: TGCAGTGCTAGGAAAGGGTCCTACTCCTACAATGAGCAGTTCTTC. Its translation is CSARKGSYSYNEQFF.

This clonotype was counted ten times or more. The chain combines TRBV20-1 with TRBJ1-2; the D gene is possibly TRBD1 (6 bases). The V end was cut by 6 bases, the J end by 4 bases, with 18 bases between. CDR3 length equals 14 residues. Germline V gives CDR1 DFQATT, CDR2 SNEGSKA (reference sequence). CDR3 in DNA: TGCAGTGCATACCGGGACACTCGCCCCTATGGCTACACCTTC. Translated: CSAYRDTRPYGYTF.

This chain joins TRBV10-3 and TRBJ1-1; D remains unclear. V lost 0 bases and J 1 base, leaving 12 bases between the germline ends. CDR1 and CDR2 from the germline V gene are ENHRY and SYGVKD. The CDR3 spans 16 residues. CDR3 protein: CAISESNYVGNTEAFF. For the CDR3, the DNA is TGTGCCATCAGTGAGTCGAACTACGTTGGGAACACTGAAGCTTTCTTT.

This chain uses TRBV9 with TRBJ2-7; TRBD1 aligns across 9 bases. The CDR3 is 14 amino acids. Germline-derived CDR1 and CDR2 are SGDLS and YYNGEE. The ends lost 4 bases at V and 6 bases at J; junction bases unmatched: 8. The DNA of the CDR3 is TGTGCCAGCAGCAAAGCCGGGACAGGGATCGAGCAGTACTTC. This gives the protein CASSKAGTGIEQYF.

This clonotype came up many times. This CDR3 is CASSNPTGNTEAFF. The DNA of the CDR3 is TGTGCCAGCAGCAACCCGACAGGGAACACTGAAGCTTTCTTT. The rearrangement uses TRBV13 and TRBJ1-1; possible D gene TRBD1, 6 bases. The length of the CDR3 is 14 residues. The ends were cut back, 5 bases at V and 1 base at J, with 11 bases in the middle. Germline CDR1 is PRHDT and CDR2 is FYEKMQ (reference sequence).

Details on this clonotype: A read error may be the cause here, since a much bigger clone is one base away. The CDR3 does not end in the conserved phenylalanine or tryptophan, so this is likely a read error. This rearrangement joins TRBV5-1 to TRBJ1-2; maybe TRBD1 (5 bases). This CDR3 region has 16 residues. Germline-derived CDR1 and CDR2 are SGHRS and YFSETQ. Trimming pared 4 bases from V and 2 bases from J, leaving 18 bases between. The CDR3 spells CASSRDPDNLNYGYTL. The CDR3 DNA reads as TGCGCCAGCAGCCGAGATCCGGACAATTTGAACTATGGCTACACCCTC.

This clonotype was picked up many times. In DNA, the CDR3 is TGTGCCAGCTCAGTCAGGGGCTCGACTAATGAAAAACTGTTTTTT. Residues: CASSVRGSTNEKLFF. The V and J genes are TRBV18 and TRBJ1-4; D may be TRBD1 (6 bases). Germline CDR1 is KGHSH and CDR2 is LQKENI. V was pared by 5 bases and J by 2 bases, with 12 bases between. This CDR3 comprises 15 residues.

V usage is TRBV5-1 and J usage is TRBJ2-2, with TRBD2 matching over 10 bases. The germline V gene has CDR1 SGHRS and CDR2 YFSETQ. This CDR3 comprises 17 residues. The V gene end was trimmed by 4 bases and the J gene end by 0 bases; junction bases not matched to a gene: 6. The CDR3 is CASSPGLARSNTGELFF. The CDR3 nucleotides read TGCGCCAGCAGCCCGGGACTAGCGAGGTCGAACACCGGGGAGCTGTTTTTT.

This clonotype has at least ten counts. V and J are TRBV7-2 and TRBJ2-1; 9 bases fit TRBD1. CDR3 size: 15 residues. J was trimmed by 2 bases and V by 4 bases; bases with no gene match: 3. Germline V gene data show CDR1 as SGHTA and CDR2 as FQGNSA. CDR3 DNA: TGTGCCAGCAGCTATACAGGGGGCCCCTACAATGAGCAGTTCTTC. This sequence encodes CASSYTGGPYNEQFF.

This clonotype occurred many times. CDR3 in amino acids: CASSYGLRRLSNTGELFF. The CDR3 DNA is TGTGCCAGCAGTTACGGACTCCGACGACTTAGCAACACCGGGGAGCTGTTTTTT. This chain links TRBV6-5 with TRBJ2-2, with a possible D match to TRBD2 (5 bases). Germline V gene sequence: CDR1 MNHEY, CDR2 SVGAGI. Trimming took off 2 bases at V and 2 bases at J, with 18 bases between the two ends. CDR3 size: 18 residues.

The chain joins TRBV7-8 to TRBJ2-3, with D unclear. With 3 bases removed from V and 1 base from J, the gap between germline ends came to 23 bases. Looked up from germline, CDR1 is SGHVS and CDR2 is FQNEAQ. The CDR3 has 19 residues. The CDR3 bases are TGTGCCAGCAGCTTTAGAACTCCGTCTCCACTACAAGGCACAGATACGCAGTATTTT. It translates to CASSFRTPSPLQGTDTQYF.

The table lists this clonotype with many counts. The chain uses TRBV7-9 and TRBJ2-3, with a weak D call TRBD2 (6 bases). The germline gives CDR1 SEHNR, CDR2 FQNEAQ (reference sequence). The length of the CDR3 is 17 residues. Trimming pared 1 base from V and 0 bases from J, leaving 14 bases between. Written as DNA, the CDR3 is TGTGCCAGCAGCTTAGTCCTGGCGGGACTTAGCACAGATACGCAGTATTTT. This codes for CASSLVLAGLSTDTQYF.

This clonotype has at least ten counts. The rearrangement links TRBV2 to TRBJ1-5; D unresolved. The CDR3 sequence is 15 residues long. The V end lost 7 bases, the J end lost 0 bases, and 13 bases lay between the germline ends. From germline, CDR1 is SNHLY and CDR2 FYNNEI. CDR3 protein: CASNVGRDSNQPQHF. The CDR3, as DNA: TGTGCCAGCAATGTAGGTAGGGATAGCAATCAGCCCCAGCATTTT.

The sample holds a few counts of this clonotype. The CDR3 here is CASSLYASGRGEYF. The CDR3 nucleotides are TGTGCCAGCAGTTTATATGCTAGCGGGAGGGGAGAGTATTTT. The chain carries TRBV28 and TRBJ2-3; 12 bases align to TRBD2. Germline V lookup: CDR1 MDHEN, CDR2 SYDVKM. V was pared by 1 base and J by 13 bases, with 6 bases of the junction left unmatched. CDR3 length: 14 amino acids.

The chain couples TRBV14 to TRBJ2-1; D is tentatively TRBD1 or TRBD2 (5 bases each). Between the trimmed V and J ends, which lost 2 bases and 2 bases, there was a span of 10 bases. In germline, CDR1 is SGHDN, CDR2 FVKESK. The CDR3 is 15 amino acids. The CDR3 loop reads CASSQSPGPYNEQFF. Here the CDR3 DNA reads TGTGCCAGCAGCCAATCTCCGGGACCCTACAATGAGCAGTTCTTC.

This clonotype has ten or more counts. This chain connects TRBV7-9 to TRBJ2-7; D is undetermined. Per germline, CDR1 SEHNR and CDR2 FQNEAQ (reference sequence). This CDR3 is built from 13 residues. V lost 5 bases, J lost 0 bases, and 8 bases lay in between. The CDR3 DNA reads as TGTGCCAGCAGCCCCGAAAGCTCCTACGAGCAGTACTTC. It is translated as CASSPESSYEQYF.

This clonotype was picked up one time. The chain couples TRBV19 to TRBJ1-5; TRBD1 matches 9 bases. Germline V gene data show CDR1 as LNHDA and CDR2 as SQIVND (reference sequence). J was trimmed by 2 bases and V by 4 bases; bases with no gene match: 6. This CDR3 has 16 amino acids. Here the CDR3 reads CASSTITGGGNQPQHF. The CDR3 nucleotides are TGTGCCAGTAGTACGATTACAGGGGGCGGCAATCAGCCCCAGCATTTT.

About this clonotype: A read error may explain this, as a much larger clone is one base away. The chain couples TRBV18 to TRBJ2-1; 11 positions match TRBD2. Germline V CDR1 and CDR2: KGHSH, LQKENI. The CDR3 has 16 amino acids. This CDR3 is CASSPETSGTYNEQLF. The CDR3, as DNA: TGTGCCAGCTCACCCGAGACTAGCGGGACCTACAATGAGCAGCTCTTC.

This clonotype was observed a few times. An end of the junction differs from the germline gene, which may be a read error. CDR3 amino acids: CAGSGTVYNEQFF. In DNA form, the CDR3 reads TGTGCCGGCAGCGGGACAGTATACAATGAGCAGTTCTTC. This rearrangement joins TRBV9 to TRBJ2-1, with D tentatively TRBD1 or TRBD2 (7 bases each). The CDR3 is made up of 13 amino acids. Germline V gives CDR1 SGDLS, CDR2 YYNGEE.

V gene TRBV4-1 combines with J gene TRBJ1-4; 8 nucleotides match TRBD1. CDR3 size: 15 residues. The V gene end was trimmed by 7 bases and the J gene end by 8 bases; junction bases not matched to a gene: 12. Looked up from germline, CDR1 is MGHRA and CDR2 is YSYEKL. The DNA for the CDR3 is TGCGCCAGCAAATCCCCAGGACAGGGAGGGGAAAAACTGTTTTTT. It specifies CASKSPGQGGEKLFF.

This clonotype was seen repeatedly, ten times or more. The chain recombines TRBV5-1 with TRBJ1-4, with 7 bases identical to TRBD1. The CDR3 sequence is 15 residues long. Germline-derived CDR1 and CDR2 are SGHRS and YFSETQ. V lost 3 bases and J lost 3; bases outside the gene matches: 5. CDR3 protein: CASSWRQGANEKLFF. CDR3 nucleotide sequence: TGCGCCAGCAGCTGGAGACAGGGAGCTAATGAAAAACTGTTTTTT.

There are a few counts of this clonotype. CDR3: CAWSVLTGQHDYGYTF. CDR3 sequence (DNA): TGTGCCTGGAGTGTTTTAACAGGACAGCATGACTATGGCTACACCTTC. J is TRBJ1-2 and V is TRBV30, with D possibly TRBD1 on 6 matching bases. This CDR3 has 16 residues. The germline gives CDR1 GTSNPN, CDR2 SVGIG (reference sequence). Between the trimmed V and J ends, which lost 0 bases and 3 bases, there was a span of 17 bases.